The clone carrying this T cell receptor beta chain was counted many times. Its antigen is not identified. This sample is drawn from a study of regulatory T cells in long-lasting Graves disease. Study context: Antithyroid drugs had been taken under 3 months by newly diagnosed Graves' patients.

Study-wide results and limits: The persistent group shared around 3,000 public clonotypes, more than the 950 to 1,000 shared by new patients.

With 6 bases removed from V and 1 base from J, the gap between germline ends came to 14 bases. The CDR3 covers 14 residues. Germline V gene sequence: CDR1 DFQATT, CDR2 SNEGSKA (reference sequence). Time point meaning: newly diagnosed GD, antithyroid drugs for less than 3 months. The authors made the TCR library using RNA they extracted from PBMCs. Construction of the TCR beta libraries employed iRepertoire HTBI primers in conjunction with Arm-PCR of CDR3 regions. TCRdb reprocessed the multiplex PCR reads with MiXCR, giving one entry per CDR3 protein. The sample has under 500,000 distinct CDR3 sequences, about 16% seen once. This sample also belongs to another study, concerning T cells in Graves' hyperthyroidism and ophthalmopathy. From that second work: Participants, patients aged 18 to 65, had newly diagnosed hyperthyroidism with a duration under 2 months.

This TCR was sampled from a woman aged 25 to 45 with Graves disease. This rearrangement joins TRBV20-1 to TRBJ2-3; D not resolved. Sequences were derived from peripheral blood mononuclear cells (PBMCs), sampled at new diagnosis, from a patient treated with antithyroid drugs. Here the CDR3 DNA reads TGCAGTGCCCCTAATGAGGTTGGCACAGATACGCAGTATTTT. Amino acid sequence: CSAPNEVGTDTQYF.